Listed below are T cell receptor beta chains from one sample, sequenced in a study of shared clonotypes between healthy human individuals. Sequencing used immunoSEQ multiplex PCR; TCRdb keeps in-frame clones, though not all of them. The data contain some 2.4 million clones, roughly 93% of them seen just once; the ten biggest clones take up 0.36%. Specimen: naive CD4+ T cells from PBMCs. The receptors were sampled from a man younger than 35 in good health. Some clones in this sample may be carry-over from other donors' samples. Both conserved end residues are part of each CDR3. The order of the fields is CDR3 DNA, CDR3 protein, J gene, D gene, V gene, clone size. A D gene is named only where the DNA matches it firmly. Only some rows state a clone size, as once, few, many or a class for expanded clones.

CDR3nt: TGTGCCAGCAGTGAGGGACAGGGGGCAGGGACCCAGTACTTC
CDR3aa: CASSEGQGAGTQYF
j_gene: TRBJ2-5
d_gene: TRBD1
v_gene: TRBV6-1
abundance: NA

CDR3nt: TGTGCCAGCAGCGACACTGAGACCGGGGAGCTGTTTTTT
CDR3aa: CASSDTETGELFF
j_gene: TRBJ2-2
d_gene: NA
v_gene: TRBV7-3
abundance: NA

CDR3nt: TGCGCCAGCACCCTTGGTGGGGGCGGATCCTACAATGAGCAGTTCTTC
CDR3aa: CASTLGGGGSYNEQFF
j_gene: TRBJ2-1
d_gene: NA
v_gene: TRBV5-1
abundance: NA

CDR3nt: TGTGCCAGCAGCTTAGGAGACAGGGTCGGGGGGGATACGCAGTATTTT
CDR3aa: CASSLGDRVGGDTQYF
j_gene: TRBJ2-3
d_gene: NA
v_gene: TRBV11-2
abundance: NA

CDR3nt: TGTGCCAGCAGTCGAGAATTCGGTCAAGAGACCCAGTACTTC
CDR3aa: CASSREFGQETQYF
j_gene: TRBJ2-5
d_gene: NA
v_gene: TRBV2
abundance: NA

CDR3nt: TGTGCCAGCAGCTTATCAGGGGGCGCATCCGAGCAGTACTTC
CDR3aa: CASSLSGGASEQYF
j_gene: TRBJ2-7
d_gene: TRBD1
v_gene: TRBV28
abundance: once

CDR3nt: TGCAGCGTGTCTCTCAAGTCGGGGAACACTGAAGCTTTCTTT
CDR3aa: CSVSLKSGNTEAFF
j_gene: TRBJ1-1
d_gene: NA
v_gene: TRBV29-1
abundance: NA

CDR3nt: TGTGCCAGCAGTTACTCCCCCTTGGGGGATGAAGCTTTCTTT
CDR3aa: CASSYSPLGDEAFF
j_gene: TRBJ1-1
d_gene: NA
v_gene: TRBV6-5
abundance: NA

CDR3nt: TGTGCCAGCAGCTTAGGGGGGAGAGAGACCCAGTACTTC
CDR3aa: CASSLGGRETQYF
j_gene: TRBJ2-5
d_gene: NA
v_gene: TRBV7-9
abundance: NA

CDR3nt: TGTGCCAGCAGCTTACCGGGACAGAGCTCTGGGGCCAACGTCCTGACTTTC
CDR3aa: CASSLPGQSSGANVLTF
j_gene: TRBJ2-6
d_gene: TRBD1
v_gene: TRBV7-9
abundance: NA

CDR3nt: TGCGCCAGCAGCCACGTATATACGGGACGGCTAGCGGGAGGCCTAGGGGAGCAGTACTTC
CDR3aa: CASSHVYTGRLAGGLGEQYF
j_gene: TRBJ2-7
d_gene: TRBD2
v_gene: TRBV4-3
abundance: NA

CDR3nt: TGCGCCAGCAGTCCGAACAACTTCCCGGGTGGCCTTCAGTACTTC
CDR3aa: CASSPNNFPGGLQYF
j_gene: TRBJ2-4
d_gene: NA
v_gene: TRBV23-1
abundance: NA